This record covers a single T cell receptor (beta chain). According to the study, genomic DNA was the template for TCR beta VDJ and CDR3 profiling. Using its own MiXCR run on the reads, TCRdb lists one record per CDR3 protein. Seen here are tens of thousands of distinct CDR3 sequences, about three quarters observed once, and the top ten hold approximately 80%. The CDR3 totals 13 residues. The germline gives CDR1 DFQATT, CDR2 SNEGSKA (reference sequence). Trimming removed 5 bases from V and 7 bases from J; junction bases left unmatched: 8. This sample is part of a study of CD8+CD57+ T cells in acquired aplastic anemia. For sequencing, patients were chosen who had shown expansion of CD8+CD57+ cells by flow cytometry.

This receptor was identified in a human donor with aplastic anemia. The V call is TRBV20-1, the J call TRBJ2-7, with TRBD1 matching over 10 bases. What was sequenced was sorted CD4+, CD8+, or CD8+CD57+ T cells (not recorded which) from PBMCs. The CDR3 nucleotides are TGCAGTGCTCCCGACAGGGGGCGTTATGAGCAGTACTTC. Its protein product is CSAPDRGRYEQYF.